A single sample is the source of the 10 T cell receptor beta chains below, sequenced in a study of T cells in localized non-small cell lung cancer. The method was immunoSEQ multiplex PCR; TCRdb's version includes in-frame clones alone and lacks a portion of them. The table records tens of thousands of clones, roughly 86% of them present only once. The source material was peripheral blood, sampled before any cancer treatment. The source of these receptors is a female donor over 55 with stage I lung adenocarcinoma.

In this sample, this clone turned up once. The rearrangement joins TRBV6-5 to TRBJ2-7, with TRBD1 identical over 8 bases. The CDR3 contains 15 residues. Germline V lookup: CDR1 MNHEY, CDR2 SVGAGI. V shed 4 bases and J 0 bases; nucleotides not matched to a gene: 5. CDR3 amino acids: CASSSTGAPSYEQYF. Written as DNA, the CDR3 is TGTGCCAGCAGTTCGACAGGGGCCCCCTCCTACGAGCAGTACTTC.

Here the CDR3 reads CASSLSGGPRNTQYF. The CDR3 DNA reads as TGTGCCAGCAGTCTTAGCGGGGGGCCAAGGAATACGCAGTATTTT. This chain joins TRBV11-2 and TRBJ2-3, with 10 bases aligning to TRBD2. The germline CDR1 and CDR2 sequences are SGHAT and FQNNGV. Germline trimming cut 6 bases from V and 7 bases from J; bases unmatched to any gene: 10. The CDR3 runs 15 residues.

Comments on this clone: The sample contains more than one DNA sequence encoding this CDR3. The rearrangement uses TRBV2 and TRBJ1-2; TRBD1 might be the D (6 bases). Germline-derived CDR1 and CDR2 are SNHLY and FYNNEI. CDR3 length: 14 amino acids. V was trimmed by 7 bases and J by 1 base, leaving 13 bases between them. In DNA, the CDR3 is TGTGCCAGCAAAAGGCAGGACAGTAACTATGGCTACACCTTC. Translating it yields CASKRQDSNYGYTF.

This chain links TRBV18 with TRBJ2-7, with D hard to call. Per the germline V gene, CDR1 is KGHSH and CDR2 is LQKENI. Between the trimmed V and J ends, which lost 2 bases and 5 bases, there was a span of 7 bases. The length of the CDR3 is 12 residues. CDR3 coding DNA: TGTGCCAGCTCACCAAACGGTAACGAGCAGTACTTC. This sequence encodes CASSPNGNEQYF.

V gene TRBV10-3 combines with J gene TRBJ2-5; tentatively, D is TRBD2 (6 bases). This CDR3 has 16 residues. Trimming cost V 0 bases and J 2 bases, with 13 bases left between them. In germline, CDR1 is ENHRY, CDR2 SYGVKD. CDR3 sequence: CAISESVRAGQETQYF. CDR3 bases: TGTGCCATCAGTGAGTCTGTCAGGGCGGGACAAGAGACCCAGTACTTC.

Of note for this clone: Mismatch with germline at one junction end may stem from a read error. The chain links TRBV7-7 to TRBJ2-5; maybe TRBD2 (5 bases). CDR1 is SSHAT, CDR2 FNYEAQ, per germline (reference sequence). The CDR3 totals 16 residues. Here the CDR3 reads CASSSLPGRRGETQYF. CDR3 in DNA: TGTGCTAGCAGCTCTTTACCAGGACGACGGGGAGAGACCCAGTACTTC.

The CDR3 bases are TGTGCCAGTAGCCAATTCGGCGGGGGGGCACAGACCCAGTACTTC. Its protein product is CASSQFGGGAQTQYF. The V call is TRBV19, the J call TRBJ2-5, with 9 bases aligning to TRBD2. The V gene end was trimmed by 6 bases and the J gene end by 6 bases; junction bases not matched to a gene: 11. This CDR3 is built from 15 residues. In germline, CDR1 is LNHDA, CDR2 SQIVND (reference sequence). Drawing the rest from reference TRBV19 and TRBJ2-5, the complete variable domain is DGGITQSPKYLFRKEGQNVTLSCEQNLNHDAMYWYRQDPGQGLRLIYYSQIVNDFQKGDIAEGYSVSREKKESFPLTVTSAQKNPTAFYLCASSQFGGGAQTQYFGPGTRLLVL.

The gene calls are TRBV20-1 and TRBJ1-1; D is unclear. CDR1 and CDR2 from the germline V gene are DFQATT and SNEGSKA (reference sequence). CDR3 length equals 11 residues. The V gene lost 3 bases and the J gene lost 8 bases, with 10 bases spanning the gap. The CDR3 DNA sequence: TGCAGTGCTAGCGAAAAACTAGAAGCTTTCTTT. Protein: CSASEKLEAFF.

V and J are TRBV29-1 and TRBJ2-6, with D unresolved. This CDR3 has 13 residues. CDR1 and CDR2 from the germline V gene are SQVTM and ANQGSEA. Trimming removed 6 bases from V and 1 base from J, with 7 bases in between. CDR3 nucleotides: TGCAGCGTCAGGCAGTCTGGGGCCAACGTCCTGACTTTC. This gives the protein CSVRQSGANVLTF.

This clone showed up just once. DNA for the CDR3: TGTGCCAGCAGCCCTGGGGGGGCGGGCACTGAAGCTTTCTTT. It codes for CASSPGGAGTEAFF. The rearrangement uses TRBV7-8 and TRBJ1-1; tentatively, D is TRBD1 (6 bases). Germline V gene sequence: CDR1 SGHVS, CDR2 FQNEAQ. Trimming left V 5 bases short and J 4 bases short, with 14 bases between. This CDR3 is 14 amino acids long.